This TCR beta chain was obtained from a study of T cell clonotyping in hematopoietic cell transplantation. Study-level information: Recipients' pretransplant samples followed cytoreduction.

This CDR3 is built from 15 residues. The ends were cut back, 1 base at V and 0 bases at J, with 9 bases in the middle. Germline V gene sequence: CDR1 LNHDA, CDR2 SQIVND (reference sequence). Turning to this clone: No antigen is known for it.

Overall study findings and caveats: At the given depth, recipient repertoires were over 95% de novo clonotypes.

Clones were sequenced by immunoSEQ multiplex PCR, and TCRdb holds only the in-frame ones, with some missing. The sample yields approximately 41,000 clones, roughly 85% seen once. As to time point: recipient sample about 28 days before transplant, after cytoreduction. Sample: peripheral blood mononuclear cells, taken before stem cell transplant. V usage is TRBV19 and J usage is TRBJ1-1; no reliable D call. This TCR was recovered from a man in his sixties with acute myeloid leukemia. Some clones in this sample may be carry-over from other donors' samples. Here the CDR3 reads CASSIGYRVNTEAFF. CDR3 coding DNA: TGTGCCAGTAGTATAGGTTATAGGGTGAACACTGAAGCTTTCTTT.